These 6 T cell receptor beta chains share one sample of origin, sequenced in a study of T-cell memory formation after mild COVID-19. Each CDR3 protein is one row after TCRdb ran MiXCR on the 5' RACE reads. The sample yields 400,000 to 550,000 distinct CDR3 sequences, approximately 25% seen once. The sample taken for sequencing was PBMCs or a T cell subset sorted from them (not recorded which). These TCRs come from an adult woman who had mild COVID-19 (a few samples of this study predate the infection). Cell type and time point are not known.

The V and J genes are TRBV15 and TRBJ1-1; tentative D call: TRBD1 (5 bases). Germline CDR1 LNHNV, CDR2 YYDKDF (reference sequence). The CDR3 consists of 15 residues. V lost 9 bases and J lost 4, with 21 bases in between. The CDR3 is CATQDSGGWTTEAFF. CDR3 nucleotides: TGTGCCACTCAGGACTCGGGGGGTTGGACCACTGAAGCTTTCTTT.

The chain recombines TRBV12-3 or TRBV12-4 with TRBJ1-2, with TRBD1 matching over 7 bases. V dropped 3 bases and J dropped 2; count of bases not matched to a gene: 6. CDR3 size: 15 residues. CDR3 nucleotides: TGTGCCAGCAGTTTGATGGGACAGATCAACTATGGCTACACCTTC. Protein: CASSLMGQINYGYTF.

The table lists this clonotype with a few counts. The chain recombines TRBV3-1 with TRBJ1-1; unclear D gene. V lost 3 bases and J lost 1, with 12 bases in between. This CDR3 region has 15 residues. Germline values: CDR1 LGHDT, CDR2 YNNKEL (reference sequence). CDR3 sequence (DNA): TGTGCCAGCAGCCAGGTGCCGGTCCCGAACACTGAAGCTTTCTTT. Translating it yields CASSQVPVPNTEAFF.

In this sample, this clonotype turned up a few times. The DNA for the CDR3 is TGTGCCAGCAGCCTGGACAGGGGTTTTATGCAAGAGACCCAGTACTTC. Translation: CASSLDRGFMQETQYF. The rearrangement links TRBV12-3 or TRBV12-4 to TRBJ2-5; TRBD1 matches 9 bases. Trimming at V came to 6 bases and at J to 2 bases, leaving 10 bases not matched to a gene. The CDR3 loop spans 16 amino acids.

The J gene is TRBJ2-7, the V gene TRBV24-1; no clear D. The CDR3 length is 13 residues. V lost 2 bases and J lost 0, with 4 bases in between. Germline CDR1 is KGHDR and CDR2 is SFDVKD. CDR3 protein: CATSDYDSYEQYF. DNA of the CDR3: TGTGCCACCAGTGATTATGACTCCTACGAGCAGTACTTC.

J is TRBJ2-5 and V is TRBV12-3 or TRBV12-4, with D possibly being TRBD1 (6 bases). This CDR3 has 15 residues. The V end was cut by 2 bases, the J end by 1 base, with 11 bases between. Here the CDR3 reads CASSLRDTVQETQYF. The CDR3 DNA sequence: TGTGCCAGCAGTTTACGGGACACCGTCCAAGAGACCCAGTACTTC.